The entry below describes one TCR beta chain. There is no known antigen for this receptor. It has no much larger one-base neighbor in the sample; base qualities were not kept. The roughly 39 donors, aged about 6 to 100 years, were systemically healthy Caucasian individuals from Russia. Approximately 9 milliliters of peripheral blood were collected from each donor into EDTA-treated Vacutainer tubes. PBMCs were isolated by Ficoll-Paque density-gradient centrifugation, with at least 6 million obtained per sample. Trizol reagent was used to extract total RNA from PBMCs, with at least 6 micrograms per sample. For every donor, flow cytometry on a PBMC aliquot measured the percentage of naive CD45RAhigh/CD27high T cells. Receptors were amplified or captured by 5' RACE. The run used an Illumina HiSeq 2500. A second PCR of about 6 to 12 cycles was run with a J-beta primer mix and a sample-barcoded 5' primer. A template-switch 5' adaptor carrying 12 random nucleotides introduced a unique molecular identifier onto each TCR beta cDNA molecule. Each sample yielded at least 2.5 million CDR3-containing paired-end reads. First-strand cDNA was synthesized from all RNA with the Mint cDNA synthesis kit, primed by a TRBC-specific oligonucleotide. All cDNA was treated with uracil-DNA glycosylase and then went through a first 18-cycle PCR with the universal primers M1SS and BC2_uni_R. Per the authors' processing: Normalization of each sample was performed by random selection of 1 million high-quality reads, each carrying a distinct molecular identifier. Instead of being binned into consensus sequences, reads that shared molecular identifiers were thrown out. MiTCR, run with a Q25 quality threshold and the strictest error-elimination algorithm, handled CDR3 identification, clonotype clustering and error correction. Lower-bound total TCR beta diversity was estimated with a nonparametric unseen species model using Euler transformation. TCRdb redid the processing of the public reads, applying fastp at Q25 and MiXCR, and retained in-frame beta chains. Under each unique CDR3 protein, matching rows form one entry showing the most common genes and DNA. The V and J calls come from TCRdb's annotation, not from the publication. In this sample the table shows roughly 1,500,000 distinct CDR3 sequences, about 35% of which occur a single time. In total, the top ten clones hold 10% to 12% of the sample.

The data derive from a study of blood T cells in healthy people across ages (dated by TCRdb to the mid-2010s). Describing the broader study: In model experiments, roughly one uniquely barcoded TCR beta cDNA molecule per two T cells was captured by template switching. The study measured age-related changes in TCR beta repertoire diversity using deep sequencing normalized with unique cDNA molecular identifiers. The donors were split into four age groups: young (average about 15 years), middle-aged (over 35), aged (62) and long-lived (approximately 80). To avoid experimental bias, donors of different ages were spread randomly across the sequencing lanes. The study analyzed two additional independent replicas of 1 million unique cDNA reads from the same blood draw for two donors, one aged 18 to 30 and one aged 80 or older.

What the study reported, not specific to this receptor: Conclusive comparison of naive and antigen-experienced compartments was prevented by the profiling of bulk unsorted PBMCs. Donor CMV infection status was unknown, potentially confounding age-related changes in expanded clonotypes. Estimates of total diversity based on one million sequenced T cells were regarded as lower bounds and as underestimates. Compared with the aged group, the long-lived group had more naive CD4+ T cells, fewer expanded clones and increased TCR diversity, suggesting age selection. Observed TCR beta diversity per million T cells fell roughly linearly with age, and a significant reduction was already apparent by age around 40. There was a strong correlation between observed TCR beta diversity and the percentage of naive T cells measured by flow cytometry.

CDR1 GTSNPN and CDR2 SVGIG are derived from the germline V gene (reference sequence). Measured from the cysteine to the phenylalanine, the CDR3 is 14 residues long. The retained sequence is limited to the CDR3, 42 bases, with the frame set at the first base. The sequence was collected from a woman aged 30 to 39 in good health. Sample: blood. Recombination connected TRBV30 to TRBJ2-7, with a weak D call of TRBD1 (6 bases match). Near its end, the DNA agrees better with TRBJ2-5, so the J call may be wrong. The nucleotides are TGTGCCTGGAGTAGGAGGACAGAGCAAGAGACCCAGTACTTC. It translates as CAWSRRTEQETQYF.